Ten or more counts support the clone carrying this T cell receptor (beta chain). Its antigen remains unidentified. These data belong to a study of T cells after posttransplantation cyclophosphamide. Study findings and constraints: TRB overlap between skin or GI tissue T cells and blood was limited.

Cyclophosphamide on days +3 and +4 followed busulfan-fludarabine conditioning and a marrow graft. Produced via immunoSEQ multiplex PCR; TCRdb's table is partial and in-frame only. Observed in the sample are about 12,000 clones, none of them singletons. V lost 4 bases to trimming and J lost 5 bases, with 6 bases between them. There are 11 residues in the CDR3. The V gene's germline CDR1 is SGHRS and CDR2 YFSETQ. The material sequenced was PBMCs, taken after allogeneic stem cell transplant with posttransplant cyclophosphamide. This clonotype was obtained from a female patient aged 40-49 years who received an allogeneic stem cell transplant from a related donor, was CMV-positive, and had acute GVHD only. Some T cells here may be from the graft donor. The genes are TRBV5-1 and TRBJ2-5, with a tentative D call TRBD2 (5 bases). The CDR3 coding sequence is TGCGCCAGCAGCACGGGGGAGACCCAGTACTTC. It encodes CASSTGETQYF.